A single sample is the source of the 26 T cell receptor beta chains below, sequenced in a study of Ad26.COV2.S vaccination and SARS-CoV-2 variants (dated by TCRdb to the early 2020s). Library creation used the immunoSEQ multiplex PCR assay. Here the immuneACCESS table is served through TCRdb, limited to in-frame sequences with V and J called. Missing clones are a known gap in these copies; in checked studies unresolved V genes cover under half, and the rest lacks a known reason. The sample yields approximately 450,000 clones; over 75% were counted once. The top ten hold 9% to 15% of the sample. In the paper's terms, the treatment or condition label means: around 19 received Ad26.COV2.S at low or high dose, single or two shots; 5 received placebo; per-sample allocation not given. For vaccine and placebo recipients, the sequenced repertoires came from samples collected on day 63 after the first injection.

This specimen consisted of peripheral blood, obtained in a trial of Ad26.COV2.S vaccine versus placebo. The receptor set was obtained from a person aged 18 to 65 who received the Ad26.COV2.S COVID-19 vaccine or a placebo.

The rearrangement joins TRBV25-1 to TRBJ2-1; D not resolved. Germline V CDR1 and CDR2: MGHDK, SYGVNS. This CDR3 comprises 15 residues. The ends were cut back, 4 bases at V and 0 bases at J, with 10 bases in the middle. The DNA of the CDR3 is TGTGCCAGCAGTGGGGCCCACAGCTCCTACAATGAGCAGTTCTTC. Translating it yields CASSGAHSSYNEQFF.

V usage is TRBV7-9 and J usage is TRBJ2-1; TRBD2 agrees at 14 bases. Losses at the gene ends were 5 bases for V and 4 bases for J; bases not matched to a gene: 10. Germline values: CDR1 SEHNR, CDR2 FQNEAQ (reference sequence). The CDR3 runs to 18 residues. The DNA of the CDR3 is TGTGCCAGCAGCCCACAACCGGGACTAGCGGGAGTATACAATGAGCAGTTCTTC. The encoded protein is CASSPQPGLAGVYNEQFF. Filled out from reference TRBV7-9 and TRBJ2-1, the complete variable domain reads DTGVSQNPRHKITKRGQNVTFRCDPISEHNRLYWYRQTLGQGPEFLTYFQNEAQLEKSRLLSDRFSAERPKGSFSTLEIQRTEQGDSAMYLCASSPQPGLAGVYNEQFFGPGTRLTVL.

V is TRBV6-1 and J is TRBJ2-5; 9 nucleotides agree with TRBD2. The J segment lost 0 bases and the V segment lost 2 bases, leaving 10 bases of the junction unmatched. This CDR3 has 18 amino acids. From germline, CDR1 is MNHNS and CDR2 SASEGT. CDR3 amino acids: CASSETLAGRGYQETQYF. CDR3 DNA sequence: TGTGCCAGCAGTGAAACTCTAGCGGGAAGGGGGTACCAAGAGACCCAGTACTTC.

Worth noting for this clone: Other DNA variants within this sample encode the same CDR3. V and J are TRBV18 and TRBJ2-7; D could derive from TRBD1 or TRBD2 (5 bases each). CDR3 length equals 14 residues. V was clipped by 1 base and J by 1 base, with 8 bases between them. Per the germline V gene, CDR1 is KGHSH and CDR2 is LQKENI. The CDR3 bases are TGTGCCAGCTCACCACTTGGGGGATCCTACGAGCAGTACTTC. Amino acids: CASSPLGGSYEQYF.

The V call is TRBV5-8, the J call TRBJ2-4; D possibly corresponds to TRBD2 (6 bases). The ends were cut back, 3 bases at V and 6 bases at J, with 13 bases in the middle. The germline gives CDR1 SGHTS, CDR2 YDEGEE. This CDR3 comprises 14 residues. The CDR3 spells CASSSGGAGNIQYF. CDR3 nucleotide sequence: TGTGCCAGCAGCTCTGGCGGGGCGGGAAACATTCAGTACTTC.

The rearrangement joins TRBV25-1 to TRBJ1-4, with D possibly matching TRBD1 (5 bases). Trimming removed 1 base at V and 3 bases at J, with 15 bases between. This CDR3 is 17 amino acids long. The germline V gene encodes CDR1 MGHDK and CDR2 SYGVNS. The CDR3 region is CASSESDGGIANEKLFF. The DNA of the CDR3 is TGTGCCAGCAGTGAATCCGATGGGGGGATTGCTAATGAAAAACTGTTTTTT. The full variable domain, completed using reference TRBV25-1 and TRBJ1-4, is EADIYQTPRYLVIGTGKKITLECSQTMGHDKMYWYQQDPGMELHLIHYSYGVNSTEKGDLSSESTVSRIRTEHFPLTLESARPSHTSQYLCASSESDGGIANEKLFFGSGTQLSVL.

This clone showed up just a few times. The chain uses TRBV19 and TRBJ1-1; D unresolved. Germline lookup yields CDR1 LNHDA and CDR2 SQIVND (reference sequence). The V gene lost 10 bases and the J gene lost 2 bases, with 8 bases spanning the gap. CDR3 length equals 11 residues. The CDR3 here is CATKRNTEAFF. CDR3 in DNA: TGTGCCACTAAACGAAACACTGAAGCTTTCTTT.

The chain has TRBV4-3 and TRBJ2-5, with 14 positions matching TRBD2. In germline, CDR1 is LGHNA, CDR2 YSLEER. The CDR3 totals 18 residues. The ends lost 4 bases at V and 2 bases at J; junction bases unmatched: 9. The CDR3 is CASSPGTSGRGGQETQYF. DNA for the CDR3: TGCGCCAGCAGCCCCGGGACTAGCGGGAGAGGGGGGCAAGAGACCCAGTACTTC.

This clone occurred a few times. CDR3 sequence (DNA): TGTGCCAGCGGTGGGACAGGGGTTCAGCCCCAGCATTTT. It translates to CASGGTGVQPQHF. This chain uses TRBV27 with TRBJ1-5; 10 bases agree with TRBD1. The CDR3 consists of 13 residues. Germline values: CDR1 MNHEY, CDR2 SMNVEV (reference sequence). The V gene end was trimmed by 8 bases and the J gene end by 6 bases; junction bases not matched to a gene: 4.

The gene calls are TRBV10-3 and TRBJ2-3, with 13 nucleotides matching TRBD2. The CDR3 runs 17 residues. Germline CDR1 ENHRY, CDR2 SYGVKD. The V gene end was trimmed by 5 bases and the J gene end by 3 bases; junction bases not matched to a gene: 8. DNA of the CDR3: TGTGCCATCAGTTCTGGACTAGCGGGAGTTGGAACAGATACGCAGTATTTT. Translating gives CAISSGLAGVGTDTQYF.

J is TRBJ2-1 and V is TRBV3-1 (or the pseudogene TRBV3-2); perhaps TRBD2 as D (6 bases). The CDR3 totals 16 residues. CDR1 is LGHDT and CDR2 is YNNKEL in the germline V gene (reference sequence). V was trimmed by 1 base and J by 3 bases, leaving 13 bases between them. CDR3 nucleotide sequence: TGTGCCAGCAGCCAAGGTGGGACGGGAGTCTACAATGAGCAGTTCTTC. Translated: CASSQGGTGVYNEQFF.

This clone was picked up one time. This chain uses TRBV14 with TRBJ2-7; 10 bases are a match to TRBD1. The trim removed 3 bases at V and 3 bases at J, leaving 2 bases unmatched. Looked up from germline, CDR1 is SGHDN and CDR2 is FVKESK. The CDR3 runs 14 residues. The CDR3 DNA reads as TGTGCCAGCAGCCACTGGGACAGGGGCTACGAGCAGTACTTC. Its translation is CASSHWDRGYEQYF.

V gene TRBV5-4 combines with J gene TRBJ2-3; D is undetermined. CDR1 and CDR2 (germline): SGHNT, YYREEE (reference sequence). The length of the CDR3 is 13 residues. Deletions cut 0 bases from V and 2 bases from J, with 4 bases between. DNA of the CDR3: TGTGCCAGCAGCTTGGTAACCACAGATACGCAGTATTTT. Its translation is CASSLVTTDTQYF.

The genes are TRBV20-1 and TRBJ2-2, with 7 nucleotides matching TRBD2. J lost 4 bases, V lost 3 bases, and 5 bases had no gene match. The CDR3 spans 14 residues. Germline V gives CDR1 DFQATT, CDR2 SNEGSKA (reference sequence). The CDR3 bases are TGCAGTGCTAGTGGCGGGAGTGCCACCGGGGAGCTGTTTTTT. Translation: CSASGGSATGELFF.

A remark on this clone: This specimen includes other DNA sequences encoding the same CDR3. The V call is TRBV5-5, the J call TRBJ2-1, with D maybe TRBD2 (6 bases). This CDR3 spans 13 amino acids. V was clipped by 0 bases and J by 6 bases, with 7 bases between them. CDR1 and CDR2 (germline): SGHKS, YYEKEE (reference sequence). The CDR3 protein is CASSLATSNEQFF. The CDR3, as DNA: TGTGCCAGCAGCTTGGCGACTAGCAATGAGCAGTTCTTC.

The chain recombines TRBV29-1 with TRBJ1-1, with D maybe TRBD1 (5 bases). The CDR3 is 14 amino acids. The germline V gene has CDR1 SQVTM and CDR2 ANQGSEA. V was pared by 5 bases and J by 7 bases, with 20 bases between. The CDR3 loop reads CSVSGADRLHEAFF. The CDR3 nucleotides read TGCAGCGTTTCCGGGGCCGATCGATTGCATGAAGCTTTCTTT.

This chain links TRBV5-1 with TRBJ2-7, with D perhaps being TRBD1 or TRBD2 (5 bases each). Trimming removed 4 bases at V and 5 bases at J, with 19 bases between. CDR1 is SGHRS, CDR2 YFSETQ, per germline. The CDR3 has 15 amino acids. The DNA for the CDR3 is TGCGCCAGCAGCCGGGGCCCCAGCTCAGACAACGAGCAGTACTTC. Encoded protein: CASSRGPSSDNEQYF.

The chain links TRBV2 to TRBJ2-7; D not certain. There are 14 residues in the CDR3. Germline-derived CDR1 and CDR2 are SNHLY and FYNNEI. Between the trimmed V and J ends, which lost 3 bases and 2 bases, there was a span of 11 bases. The DNA for the CDR3 is TGTGCCAGCAGTGACCGTGCGCGTACCTACGAGCAGTACTTC. This translates into CASSDRARTYEQYF.

The V call is TRBV6-5, the J call TRBJ2-5; D might be TRBD2 (5 bases). The CDR3 extends over 15 amino acids. V gave up 0 bases and J gave up 4 bases, with 12 bases separating them. Germline CDR1 is MNHEY and CDR2 is SVGAGI. For the CDR3, the DNA is TGTGCCAGCAGTTACTCGATCGCGGGCGGAGAGACCCAGTACTTC. Protein sequence: CASSYSIAGGETQYF.

As for this clone: Distinct nucleotide sequences in the sample also encode this CDR3. The chain carries TRBV20-1 and TRBJ2-1; D is unresolved. Trimming left V 6 bases short and J 3 bases short, with 3 bases between. The CDR3 runs to 10 residues. Germline lookup yields CDR1 DFQATT and CDR2 SNEGSKA (reference sequence). The CDR3 here is CSAHYNEQFF. CDR3 DNA: TGCAGTGCACACTACAATGAGCAGTTCTTC.

V usage is TRBV6-4 and J usage is TRBJ2-1, with 9 bases identical to TRBD2. The J segment lost 9 bases and the V segment lost 4 bases, leaving 10 bases of the junction unmatched. CDR1 is MRHNA, CDR2 SNTAGT, per germline. The CDR3 spans 15 residues. CDR3 sequence (DNA): TGTGCCAGCAGTGTGGTAGCGGGAGTTTCAGGTGAGCAGTTCTTC. Translated, it gives CASSVVAGVSGEQFF.

This chain links TRBV5-1 with TRBJ1-5; D may be TRBD1 (6 bases). With 2 bases removed from V and 5 bases from J, the gap between germline ends came to 8 bases. This CDR3 contains 13 residues. Germline-derived CDR1 and CDR2 are SGHRS and YFSETQ. CDR3 protein: CASSFKGDQPQHF. CDR3 bases: TGCGCCAGCAGCTTTAAGGGGGATCAGCCCCAGCATTTT.

This chain links TRBV4-2 with TRBJ1-5, with 11 bases that match TRBD1. The germline gives CDR1 LGHNA, CDR2 YNFKEQ. This CDR3 has 17 residues. J gave up 7 bases and V 3 bases, and 11 bases lay outside the gene matches. In DNA, the CDR3 is TGTGCCAGCAGCCATGGGACAGGGGGGTCTTTAGGCCAGCCCCAGCATTTT. This encodes CASSHGTGGSLGQPQHF.

V usage is TRBV3-1 (or the pseudogene TRBV3-2) and J usage is TRBJ2-7, with D tentatively TRBD2 (5 bases). The CDR3 is 16 residues long. Germline CDR1 is LGHDT and CDR2 is YNNKEL (reference sequence). Deletions cut 1 base from V and 4 bases from J, with 17 bases between. Here the CDR3 reads CASSQVSGNPIYEQYF. CDR3 nucleotide sequence: TGTGCCAGCAGCCAAGTTTCGGGGAACCCAATTTACGAGCAGTACTTC.

As DNA, the CDR3 is TGTGCCAGCAGTGAAGCGGGAGGGCCGGTAGATACGCAGTATTTT. Protein sequence: CASSEAGGPVDTQYF. The rearrangement links TRBV2 to TRBJ2-3; 7 nucleotides align to TRBD2. The J segment lost 5 bases and the V segment lost 0 bases, leaving 5 bases of the junction unmatched. This CDR3 spans 15 amino acids. Germline lookup yields CDR1 SNHLY and CDR2 FYNNEI.

In the case of this clone: Other DNA sequences within the sample encode an identical CDR3. V is TRBV15 and J is TRBJ2-7, with 9 bases aligning to TRBD1. V trimming: 3 bases; J trimming: 3 bases; junction bases outside the gene matches: 0. Germline CDR1 LNHNV, CDR2 YYDKDF (reference sequence). CDR3 length: 13 amino acids. The CDR3 spells CATSRDRGYEQYF. The CDR3, as DNA: TGTGCCACCAGCAGGGACAGGGGCTACGAGCAGTACTTC.